This TCR beta chain was identified in a study of blood T cells in healthy people across ages. Alongside a J-beta primer mix, a sample-barcoded 5' primer served in a second PCR lasting about 6 to 11 cycles. TCRdb reprocessed the 5' RACE reads with MiXCR, giving one entry per CDR3 protein. The sample includes more than 1,000,000 distinct CDR3 sequences, about 25% of them seen just once. Comments on this clonotype: No antigen is known for it.

General study findings and limits: TCR beta diversity, measured per million T cells, fell in a roughly linear way with age.

The same specimen was also included in a second study, on T cells of mothers and their children.

Source material: blood. The sequence derives from a girl aged 2 to 10 in good health.

This chain's CDR3 is CASSHGTSGGYEQYF. The CDR3 coding sequence is TGTGCCAGCAGCCATGGGACTAGCGGGGGTTACGAGCAGTACTTC. This rearrangement joins TRBV4-2 to TRBJ2-5; 14 nucleotides align to TRBD2. The last part of the DNA fits TRBJ2-7 better; the J call may be wrong. This CDR3 is built from 15 residues. Germline V gene data show CDR1 as LGHNA and CDR2 as YNFKEQ.